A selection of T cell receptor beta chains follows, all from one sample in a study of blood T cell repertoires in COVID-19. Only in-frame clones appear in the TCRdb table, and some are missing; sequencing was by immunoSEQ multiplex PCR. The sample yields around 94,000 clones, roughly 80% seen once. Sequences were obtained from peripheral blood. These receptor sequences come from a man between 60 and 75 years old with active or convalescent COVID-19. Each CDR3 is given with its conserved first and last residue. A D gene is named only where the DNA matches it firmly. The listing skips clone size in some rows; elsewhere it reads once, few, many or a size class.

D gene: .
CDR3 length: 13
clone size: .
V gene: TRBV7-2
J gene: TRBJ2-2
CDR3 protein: CASNRLGTGELFF
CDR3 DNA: TGTGCCAGCAACCGACTAGGCACCGGGGAGCTGTTTTTT

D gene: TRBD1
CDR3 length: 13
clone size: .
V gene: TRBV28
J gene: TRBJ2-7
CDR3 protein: CASSFYRGDEQYF
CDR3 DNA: TGTGCCAGCAGTTTTTACAGGGGAGACGAGCAGTACTTC

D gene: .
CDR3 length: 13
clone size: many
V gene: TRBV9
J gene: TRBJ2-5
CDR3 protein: CASSVGGRETQYF
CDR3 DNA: TGTGCCAGCAGCGTAGGAGGTCGGGAGACCCAGTACTTC

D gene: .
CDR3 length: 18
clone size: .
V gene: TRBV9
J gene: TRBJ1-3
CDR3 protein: CASSVTEQRFGRFNTIYF
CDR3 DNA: TGTGCCAGCAGCGTTACCGAGCAAAGATTTGGTCGATTTAACACCATATATTTT

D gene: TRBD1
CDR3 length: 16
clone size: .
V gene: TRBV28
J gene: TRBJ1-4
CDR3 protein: CASRSGGGYSGEKLFF
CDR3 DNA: TGTGCCAGCCGTTCCGGAGGGGGCTACTCTGGTGAAAAACTGTTTTTT

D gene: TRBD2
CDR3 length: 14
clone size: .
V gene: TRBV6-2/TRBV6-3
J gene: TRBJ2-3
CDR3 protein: CASSPSGRLGTQYF
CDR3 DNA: TGTGCCAGCAGCCCTAGCGGGAGGCTGGGGACGCAGTATTTT

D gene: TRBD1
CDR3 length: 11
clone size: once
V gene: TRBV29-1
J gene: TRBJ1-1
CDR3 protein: CSGYSQGASFF
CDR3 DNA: TGCAGCGGCTATTCCCAGGGGGCATCTTTCTTT

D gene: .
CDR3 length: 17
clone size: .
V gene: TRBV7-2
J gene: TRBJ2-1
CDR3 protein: CASSLVRSSSFYNEQFF
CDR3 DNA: TGTGCCAGCAGCTTAGTTCGGTCCTCAAGTTTCTACAATGAGCAGTTCTTC

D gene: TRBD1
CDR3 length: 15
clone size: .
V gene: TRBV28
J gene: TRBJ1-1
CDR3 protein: CASSLIGQERTEAFF
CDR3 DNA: TGTGCCAGCAGTTTAATCGGACAGGAGAGAACTGAAGCTTTCTTT

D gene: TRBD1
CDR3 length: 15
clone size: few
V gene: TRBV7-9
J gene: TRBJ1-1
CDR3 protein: CASSRGDREGTEAFF
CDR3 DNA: TGTGCCAGCAGCCGAGGGGACAGGGAGGGGACTGAAGCTTTCTTT

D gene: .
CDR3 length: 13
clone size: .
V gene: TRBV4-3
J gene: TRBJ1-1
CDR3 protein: CASSRGKDTEAFF
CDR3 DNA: TGCGCCAGCAGCCGGGGCAAGGACACTGAAGCTTTCTTT

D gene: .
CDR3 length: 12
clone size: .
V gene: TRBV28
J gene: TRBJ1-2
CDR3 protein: CASNEGHYGYTF
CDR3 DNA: TGTGCCAGCAACGAGGGCCACTATGGCTACACCTTC

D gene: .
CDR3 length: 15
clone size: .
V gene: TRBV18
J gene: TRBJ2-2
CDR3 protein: CASSQSGENTGELFF
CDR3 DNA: TGTGCCAGCTCACAATCCGGGGAGAACACCGGGGAGCTGTTTTTT

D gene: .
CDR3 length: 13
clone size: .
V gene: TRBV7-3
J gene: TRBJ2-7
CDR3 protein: CASSLNPGYEQYF
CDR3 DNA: TGTGCCAGCAGCTTAAATCCGGGTTACGAGCAGTACTTC

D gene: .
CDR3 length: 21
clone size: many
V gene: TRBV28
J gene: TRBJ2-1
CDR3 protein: CASSSWYGSLGPVLTYNEQFF
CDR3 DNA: TGTGCCAGCAGTTCCTGGTATGGATCGCTAGGCCCGGTCCTTACCTACAATGAGCAGTTCTTC

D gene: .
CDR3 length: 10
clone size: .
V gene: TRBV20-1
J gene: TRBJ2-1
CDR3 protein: CSATDNEQFF
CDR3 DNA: TGCAGTGCTACAGACAATGAGCAGTTCTTC

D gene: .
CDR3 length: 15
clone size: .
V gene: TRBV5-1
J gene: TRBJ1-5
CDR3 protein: CASSLGTGANQPQHF
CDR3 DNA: TGCGCCAGCAGCTTGGGAACAGGAGCCAATCAGCCCCAGCATTTT

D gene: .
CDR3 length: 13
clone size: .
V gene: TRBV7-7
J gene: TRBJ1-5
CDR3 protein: CASSSGRDQPQHF
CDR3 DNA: TGTGCTAGCAGCTCGGGAAGGGATCAGCCCCAGCATTTT

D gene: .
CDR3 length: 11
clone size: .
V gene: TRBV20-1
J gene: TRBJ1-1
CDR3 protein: CSKRGSTEAFF
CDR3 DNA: TGCAGTAAAAGGGGGAGCACTGAAGCTTTCTTT

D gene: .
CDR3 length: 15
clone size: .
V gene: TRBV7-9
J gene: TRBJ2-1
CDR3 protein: CASSPPPRFSNEQFF
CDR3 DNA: TGTGCCAGCAGCCCCCCCCCTAGATTCAGCAATGAGCAGTTCTTC

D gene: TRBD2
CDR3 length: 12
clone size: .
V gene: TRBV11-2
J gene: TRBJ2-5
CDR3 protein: CASSLVSSGGHF
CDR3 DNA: TGTGCCAGCAGCTTAGTCAGTAGCGGGGGGCACTTC

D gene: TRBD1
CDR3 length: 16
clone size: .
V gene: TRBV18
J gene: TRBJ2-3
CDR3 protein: CASSPTGTGVPDTQYF
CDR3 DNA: TGTGCCAGCTCACCTACCGGGACAGGGGTCCCAGATACGCAGTATTTT

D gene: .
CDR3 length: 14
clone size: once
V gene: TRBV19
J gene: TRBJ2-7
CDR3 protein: CASSNDRLSYEQYF
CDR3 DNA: TGTGCCAGTTCGAACGACAGGCTATCCTACGAGCAGTACTTC

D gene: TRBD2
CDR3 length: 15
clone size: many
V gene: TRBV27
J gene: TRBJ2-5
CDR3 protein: CASSLFVGGEETQYF
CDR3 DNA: TGTGCCAGCAGTTTATTCGTGGGAGGGGAAGAGACCCAGTACTTC

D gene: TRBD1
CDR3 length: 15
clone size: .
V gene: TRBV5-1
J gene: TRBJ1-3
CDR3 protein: CASSVGQPAGNTIYF
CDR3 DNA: TGCGCCAGCAGTGTGGGACAGCCTGCCGGAAACACCATATATTTT

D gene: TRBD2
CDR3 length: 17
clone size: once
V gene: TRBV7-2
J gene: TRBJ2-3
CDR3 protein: CASSQTLAGASGSTQYF
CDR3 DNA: TGTGCCAGCAGCCAGACTCTAGCGGGAGCCTCGGGGAGTACGCAGTATTTT

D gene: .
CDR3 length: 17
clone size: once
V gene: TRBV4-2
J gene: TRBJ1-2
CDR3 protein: CASSQVIRGGADYGYTF
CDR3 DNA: TGTGCCAGCAGCCAAGTAATCCGCGGGGGCGCCGACTATGGCTACACCTTC

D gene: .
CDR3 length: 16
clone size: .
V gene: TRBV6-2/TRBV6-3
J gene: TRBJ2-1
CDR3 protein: CASSYSGASQWDEQFF
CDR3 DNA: TGTGCCAGCAGTTACTCAGGGGCCTCTCAGTGGGATGAGCAGTTCTTC